This T cell receptor beta chain was recorded in a study of blood T cell repertoires in COVID-19. This clone turned up a few times. The CDR3 is 15 residues long. V shed 5 bases, J shed 2 bases, and the junction held 6 bases outside the gene matches. Germline V gives CDR1 PRHDT, CDR2 FYEKMQ (reference sequence). Method: immunoSEQ multiplex PCR; TCRdb's copy keeps in-frame clones and lacks some. Among hundreds of thousands of clones listed, roughly nine tenths were seen once. Participant-given clinical history determined each cohort assignment. This sequence joins TRBV13 and TRBJ2-3, with 8 bases lining up with TRBD2. Sequenced input: PBMCs or T cells enriched from blood (not recorded which). The sequence was collected from a man in his sixties who had recovered from COVID-19. DNA of the CDR3: TGTGCCAGCAGCCGCGGGGGGTCATTCACAGATACGCAGTATTTT. Translation gives CASSRGGSFTDTQYF. Based on the CDR3 plus reference TRBV13 and TRBJ2-3, the full variable domain is AAGVIQSPRHLIKEKRETATLKCYPIPRHDTVYWYQQGPGQDPQFLISFYEKMQSDKGSIPDRFSAQQFSDYHSELNMSSLELGDSALYFCASSRGGSFTDTQYFGPGTRLTVL.